The entry that follows covers one TCR beta chain sequence. The sample originates from a study of T cell changes during pregnancy in multiple sclerosis. Only in-frame clones appear in the TCRdb table, and some are missing; sequencing was by immunoSEQ multiplex PCR. Seen here are 30,000 to 35,000 clones, over 75% observed once, and the top ten hold around 13%. The CDR3 extends over 15 amino acids. CDR1 and CDR2 from the germline V gene are SQVTM and ANQGSEA. The germline V and J ends were trimmed by 5 bases and 7 bases, with 24 bases remaining between them. This sample comprised CD8+ T cells from peripheral blood mononuclear cells, obtained in the first trimester of pregnancy. The receptor comes from a female donor with multiple sclerosis, enrolled in a pregnancy study. The V call is TRBV29-1, the J call TRBJ2-7; weak D call: TRBD1 (7 bases). CDR3 nucleotide sequence: TGCAGCGTTAGGGACAGCCCCCTCCCCCGGGAGGAGCAGTACTTC. Translating gives CSVRDSPLPREEQYF.